Listed below are T cell receptor beta chains from one sample, sequenced in a study of T cell responses to AZD1222 COVID-19 vaccine. TCRdb's copy holds only in-frame clones and misses some; the assay was immunoSEQ multiplex PCR. The sample records 100,000 or so clones, roughly nine tenths being singletons. This specimen was peripheral blood, taken on day 0 of AZD1222 vaccination. The source of these receptors is an adult in good health. Both conserved end residues are part of each CDR3. Fields, in order: D gene, clone size, V gene, J gene, CDR3 protein, CDR3 DNA. A D gene is named only where the DNA matches it firmly. A clone size is listed for some rows: how often the clone was seen (once, few, many), or a class if it is expanded.

>TRBD2|NA|TRBV6-1|TRBJ2-7
CASSESLGRDEQYF
TGTGCCAGCAGTGAAAGTTTGGGGAGGGACGAGCAGTACTTC
>TRBD2|NA|TRBV5-1|TRBJ2-1
CASSWSLAGDSEQFF
TGCGCCAGCAGCTGGTCTCTAGCGGGAGATTCTGAGCAGTTCTTC
>NA|NA|TRBV5-8|TRBJ2-1
CASSRGMGEQFF
TGTGCCAGCAGCCGGGGTATGGGCGAGCAGTTCTTC
>TRBD1|NA|TRBV6-2/TRBV6-3|TRBJ1-6
CASSFGQAGSYNSPLHF
TGTGCCAGCAGCTTCGGACAGGCGGGATCCTATAATTCACCCCTCCACTTT
>NA|NA|TRBV3-1/TRBV3-2|TRBJ2-2
CASSQAVTGELFF
TGTGCCAGCAGCCAAGCGGTCACCGGGGAGCTGTTTTTT
>NA|NA|TRBV19|TRBJ2-5
CASSWGLETQYF
TGTGCCAGTAGTTGGGGTTTGGAGACCCAGTACTTC
>NA|NA|TRBV19|TRBJ1-1
CASSTPGTEAFF
TGTGCCAGTAGCACCCCAGGCACTGAAGCTTTCTTT
>TRBD1|few|TRBV29-1|TRBJ2-7
CSGGQGGEQYF
TGCAGCGGGGGACAGGGCGGCGAGCAGTACTTC
>TRBD2|NA|TRBV7-2|TRBJ2-5
CASSLGVQRGGQETQYF
TGTGCCAGCAGCTTAGGGGTTCAGCGGGGGGGCCAAGAGACCCAGTACTTC
>NA|NA|TRBV6-5|TRBJ1-1
CASSTTADMNTEAFF
TGTGCCAGCAGTACGACGGCGGACATGAACACTGAAGCTTTCTTT
>NA|NA|TRBV19|TRBJ1-3
CASSRGRGNTIYF
TGTGCCAGTAGTCGCGGGCGCGGAAACACCATATATTTT
>NA|NA|TRBV3-1/TRBV3-2|TRBJ2-2
CASSSLGGELGGELFF
TGTGCCAGCAGCTCACTCGGAGGGGAGTTGGGCGGGGAGCTGTTTTTT
>TRBD1|NA|TRBV30|TRBJ2-1
CAWRPGQVPYNEQFF
TGTGCCTGGAGGCCGGGACAGGTCCCCTACAATGAGCAGTTCTTC
>TRBD1|NA|TRBV5-1|TRBJ2-2
CASSGPAGGPGELFF
TGCGCCAGCAGCGGCCCCGCAGGGGGCCCCGGGGAGCTGTTTTTT
>NA|NA|TRBV5-1|TRBJ2-7
CASSGNREQYF
TGCGCCAGCAGCGGCAATCGGGAGCAGTACTTC
>TRBD1|NA|TRBV18|TRBJ2-4
CASSPPLGRTGSGGNIQYF
TGTGCCAGCTCACCACCGTTGGGGCGGACAGGGAGTGGAGGAAACATTCAGTACTTC
>TRBD1|NA|TRBV10-2|TRBJ1-3
CASRLGQTGNTIYF
TGCGCCAGCAGACTGGGACAGACGGGAAACACCATATATTTT
>NA|NA|TRBV9|TRBJ2-3
CASSVGRGRTDTQYF
TGTGCCAGCAGCGTAGGCAGGGGCCGCACAGATACGCAGTATTTT
>NA|NA|TRBV15|TRBJ1-3
CATGRSSGNTIYF
TGTGCCACCGGGAGAAGCTCTGGAAACACCATATATTTT
>NA|NA|TRBV15|TRBJ2-4
CATSQPDTAGDIQYF
TGTGCCACCAGCCAACCTGACACCGCTGGGGACATTCAGTACTTC
>TRBD1|NA|TRBV6-2/TRBV6-3|TRBJ2-1
CASSYLGTGYSEQFF
TGTGCCAGCAGTTACCTTGGGACAGGGTATAGTGAGCAGTTCTTC
>TRBD1|NA|TRBV28|TRBJ2-1
CASRWQGAYNEQFF
TGTGCCAGCAGGTGGCAGGGGGCTTACAATGAGCAGTTCTTC
>NA|NA|TRBV5-4|TRBJ1-2
CASSFQGFGYTF
TGTGCCAGCAGCTTTCAGGGGTTTGGCTACACCTTC
>TRBD1|NA|TRBV9|TRBJ2-2
CASSSGQGFTGELFF
TGTGCCAGCTCTTCAGGACAGGGTTTCACCGGGGAGCTGTTTTTT
>NA|NA|TRBV7-2|TRBJ2-1
CASRPEGDEQFF
TGTGCCAGCAGACCAGAGGGGGATGAGCAGTTCTTC
>NA|NA|TRBV28|TRBJ1-2
CASSYRDGYTF
TGTGCCAGCAGTTACAGGGATGGCTACACCTTC
>TRBD2|NA|TRBV27|TRBJ2-1
CASSFLADYNEQFF
TGTGCCAGCAGTTTTCTAGCGGACTACAATGAGCAGTTCTTC
>NA|once|TRBV7-2|TRBJ1-1
CASSLVRGGLGGSNTEAFF
TGTGCCAGCAGCTTAGTTCGAGGTGGGTTGGGAGGGTCGAACACTGAAGCTTTCTTT
>TRBD2|NA|TRBV7-9|TRBJ2-1
CASSFSGGAHNEQFF
TGTGCCAGCAGTTTTAGCGGGGGGGCCCACAATGAGCAGTTCTTC
>NA|NA|TRBV6-2/TRBV6-3|TRBJ1-1
CASTPGTRLTEAFF
TGTGCCAGCACCCCGGGGACAAGGCTTACTGAAGCTTTCTTT
>NA|NA|TRBV6-1|TRBJ1-6
CASSEVWGSLHNSPLHF
TGTGCCAGCAGTGAAGTATGGGGCAGCCTTCATAATTCACCCCTCCACTTT
>NA|NA|TRBV7-9|TRBJ1-4
CASSLGAGLRGEKLFF
TGTGCCAGCAGCTTAGGAGCGGGACTCCGGGGGGAAAAACTGTTTTTT
>NA|NA|TRBV27|TRBJ2-7
CACWTGVGEQYF
TGTGCCTGTTGGACGGGGGTCGGCGAGCAGTACTTC
>TRBD1|NA|TRBV3-1/TRBV3-2|TRBJ1-6
CASSQDIRDRGGSPLHF
TGTGCCAGCAGCCAAGATATTAGGGACAGGGGTGGATCACCCCTCCACTTT
>TRBD1|NA|TRBV28|TRBJ1-4
CASSTPGQGIGEKLFF
TGTGCCAGCAGTACACCGGGACAGGGGATAGGGGAAAAACTGTTTTTT
>NA|once|TRBV12-2|TRBJ1-5
CASRLAPDRGGNQPQHF
TGTGCAAGTCGCTTAGCTCCGGACAGGGGAGGCAATCAGCCCCAGCATTTT
>NA|NA|TRBV28|TRBJ2-4
CASSLLSKTKNIQYF
TGTGCCAGCAGTTTACTGAGTAAGACCAAAAACATTCAGTACTTC
>NA|NA|TRBV5-1|TRBJ2-1
CASSLAASSTEQFF
TGCGCCAGCAGCTTGGCGGCTAGTAGTACTGAGCAGTTCTTC
>TRBD2|NA|TRBV4-3|TRBJ2-6
CASSQEASGSPGANVLTF
TGCGCCAGCAGCCAAGAGGCCAGCGGGAGTCCTGGGGCCAACGTCCTGACTTTC
>NA|NA|TRBV27|TRBJ2-2
CASSLGRVGKDTGELFF
TGTGCCAGCAGTTTAGGCAGGGTGGGGAAGGACACCGGGGAGCTGTTTTTT
>NA|NA|TRBV30|TRBJ1-5
CAWSQKGLYNQPQHF
TGTGCCTGGAGTCAGAAGGGCCTTTACAATCAGCCCCAGCATTTT
>NA|NA|TRBV28|TRBJ1-2
CASTREGGYGYTF
TGTGCCAGCACCAGGGAGGGGGGCTATGGCTACACCTTC
>NA|NA|TRBV5-5|TRBJ1-4
CASSPSGFTNEKLFF
TGTGCCAGCAGCCCGTCGGGATTCACTAATGAAAAACTGTTTTTT
>TRBD1|NA|TRBV9|TRBJ2-3
CASSARQGSTDTQYF
TGTGCCAGCAGCGCCAGACAGGGGTCGACAGATACGCAGTATTTT
>TRBD1|NA|TRBV29-1|TRBJ1-2
CSVGDRAGYGYTF
TGCAGCGTTGGGGACAGGGCGGGCTATGGCTACACCTTC
>NA|NA|TRBV30|TRBJ2-5
CAWRGLEETQYF
TGTGCCTGGAGGGGGTTGGAAGAGACCCAGTACTTC
>TRBD2|NA|TRBV5-1|TRBJ2-1
CASSLDPGLAFNEQFF
TGCGCCAGCAGCTTGGACCCGGGACTAGCGTTCAATGAGCAGTTCTTC
>NA|NA|TRBV7-2|TRBJ1-1
CASSFLVLLDTEAFF
TGTGCCAGCAGCTTTTTAGTGCTTTTGGACACTGAAGCTTTCTTT
>NA|NA|TRBV7-9|TRBJ1-1
CASSLGDRVGRGSNTEAFF
TGTGCCAGCAGCTTAGGAGACCGCGTCGGGCGGGGGTCGAACACTGAAGCTTTCTTT
>TRBD1|NA|TRBV11-2|TRBJ2-2
CASRLDRTGELFF
TGTGCCAGCAGACTGGACAGGACCGGGGAGCTGTTTTTT
>TRBD2|once|TRBV5-4|TRBJ2-3
CASSSTGTSGVTDTQYF
TGTGCCAGCAGCTCTACCGGGACTAGCGGGGTCACAGATACGCAGTATTTT
>TRBD2|NA|TRBV7-6|TRBJ2-2
CASSLAGENTGELFF
TGTGCCAGCAGCCTAGCGGGGGAAAACACCGGGGAGCTGTTTTTT
>NA|NA|TRBV9|TRBJ1-4
CASSVSPGARSEKLFF
TGTGCCAGCAGCGTATCTCCGGGGGCAAGGTCTGAAAAACTGTTTTTT
>TRBD1|NA|TRBV19|TRBJ1-1
CASSITGGEEAFF
TGTGCCAGTAGTATTACAGGGGGAGAAGAAGCTTTCTTT
>TRBD1|NA|TRBV5-1|TRBJ2-7
CASTRDRGDEQYF
TGCGCCAGCACAAGGGACAGGGGGGACGAGCAGTACTTC
>NA|NA|TRBV7-9|TRBJ2-2
CASSVTGNAGELFF
TGTGCCAGCAGCGTGACCGGGAACGCCGGGGAGCTGTTTTTT
>NA|once|TRBV27|TRBJ1-5
CASPKGGWSQPQHF
TGTGCCAGCCCTAAGGGGGGCTGGAGTCAGCCCCAGCATTTT
>NA|NA|TRBV24-1|TRBJ2-6
CATSDPLRDYSGANVLTF
TGTGCCACCAGTGACCCCTTGAGGGATTACTCTGGGGCCAACGTCCTGACTTTC
>NA|NA|TRBV5-1|TRBJ1-4
CASSLAFPSEGVNEKLFF
TGCGCCAGCAGCTTGGCCTTCCCGAGCGAGGGGGTTAATGAAAAACTGTTTTTT